This TCR beta chain is from a study of lung T cells in sarcoidosis with Löfgren's syndrome. In TCRdb, the reads were re-called with MiXCR into one record per CDR3 protein. Altogether some 21,000 distinct CDR3 sequences are present, roughly a fifth being singletons, with the ten largest covering under 0.9%. Per germline, CDR1 LGHDT and CDR2 YNNKEL (reference sequence). This CDR3 spans 17 amino acids. V gave up 0 bases and J gave up 4 bases; unmatched junction bases: 8. This clonotype showed up many times. The receptor was isolated from a human donor with sarcoidosis (Löfgren's syndrome or another form), or a control subject (not recorded which). The J gene is TRBJ2-1, the V gene TRBV3-1, with 8 bases lining up with TRBD2. What was sequenced was CD4+ T cells from bronchoalveolar lavage. CDR3 nucleotides: TGTGCCAGCAGCCAAGATCGAACTAGCGGTTATTACAATGAGCAGTTCTTC. Translation gives CASSQDRTSGYYNEQFF.